These T cell receptor beta chains were read from a single sample in a study of T cell responses to AZD1222 COVID-19 vaccine. Sequencing was performed with immunoSEQ multiplex PCR; in TCRdb, only in-frame clones are kept and a portion is missing. The data contain about 75,000 clones, roughly 91% of them seen just once; the ten biggest clones take up around 20%. Source: peripheral blood, taken 28 days after the second AZD1222 dose. The origin of the receptors is an adult who received the AZD1222 COVID-19 vaccine. Each CDR3 is given with its conserved first and last residue. Clone size is stated in some rows and not others, as once, few, many or a class when expanded.

>-|TRBJ1-3|TRBV19
CASNRDGNTIYF
>once|TRBJ1-2|TRBV6-5
CASRAPGTEQGYTF
>-|TRBJ2-3|TRBV7-9
CASSQWQGPGTDTQYF
>-|TRBJ1-2|TRBV7-9
CASSPSGEVYGYTF
>-|TRBJ1-1|TRBV2
CASSARQTSPEAFF
>-|TRBJ1-2|TRBV6-5
CASSYFESGSGYTF
>once|TRBJ1-1|TRBV19
CASTPAVYRLPMNTEAFF
>-|TRBJ1-1|TRBV28
CASTDQTWDSQNTEAFF
>-|TRBJ1-2|TRBV18
CASSPGTGDYGYTF
>-|TRBJ1-1|TRBV3-1/TRBV3-2
CASTAARQGGAEAFF
>-|TRBJ2-3|TRBV27
CASSFDTFTDTQYF
>-|TRBJ1-1|TRBV3-1/TRBV3-2
CASSRPATRRGTEAFF
>-|TRBJ2-5|TRBV5-6
CASSSDRRETQYF
>-|TRBJ1-2|TRBV5-8
CASSLVADRNYGYTF